These 15 T cell receptor beta chains share one sample of origin, sequenced in a study of cytomegalovirus exposure and HLA in healthy donors. TCRdb's copy holds only in-frame clones and misses some; the assay was immunoSEQ multiplex PCR. The repertoire holds around 260,000 clones, around 90% seen once, with approximately 3% in the top ten. The sequenced sample consisted of PBMCs. These receptors came from a woman aged 25 to 39 in good health and CMV-seronegative.

Only a few counts were recorded for this clone. The chain carries TRBV7-3 and TRBJ2-1; 8 nucleotides agree with TRBD1. This CDR3 region has 14 residues. Germline CDR1 SGHTA, CDR2 FQGTGA. The V and J ends lost 6 bases and 4 bases, in that order; junction bases with no gene match: 5. CDR3 sequence reads: CASSQGALYNEQFF. The DNA of the CDR3 is TGTGCCAGCAGTCAGGGGGCCTTATACAATGAGCAGTTCTTC.

The chain couples TRBV27 to TRBJ2-1; D is unresolved. V dropped 5 bases and J dropped 12 bases, with 8 bases sitting between them. Germline V gene lookup returns CDR1 MNHEY and CDR2 SMNVEV (reference sequence). There are 10 residues in the CDR3. CDR3 nucleotides: TGTGCCAGCAGTATCCGATTGCAGTTCTTC. This encodes CASSIRLQFF.

The chain is built from TRBV5-1 and TRBJ2-7; D is ambiguous. Germline V lookup: CDR1 SGHRS, CDR2 YFSETQ. V was trimmed by 2 bases and J by 3 bases, leaving 6 bases between them. This CDR3 is 12 amino acids long. The chain's CDR3 is CASSFVGYEQYF. The CDR3 DNA follows: TGCGCCAGCAGCTTTGTCGGCTACGAGCAGTACTTC.

The chain recombines TRBV2 with TRBJ2-1; a possible D gene is TRBD2 (5 bases). The V end lost 3 bases, the J end lost 6 bases, and 12 bases lay between the germline ends. CDR1 and CDR2 from the germline V gene are SNHLY and FYNNEI. The CDR3 is 14 amino acids. In nucleotides, the CDR3 is TGTGCCAGCAGTGAGGGTAGCGCAGGCAATGAGCAGTTCTTC. Translation gives CASSEGSAGNEQFF.

V and J are TRBV6-5 and TRBJ2-3; 9 bases are shared with TRBD2. CDR1 is MNHEY, CDR2 SVGAGI, per germline. This CDR3 is built from 15 residues. Unmatched junction bases numbered 8, after V lost 6 bases and J lost 4 bases. The CDR3 sequence is CASRAWAGGPDTQYF. CDR3 coding DNA: TGTGCCAGCAGGGCTTGGGCGGGAGGGCCAGATACGCAGTATTTT.

V usage is TRBV5-1 and J usage is TRBJ2-1, with 10 bases that match TRBD2. The CDR3 consists of 20 residues. Germline V lookup: CDR1 SGHRS, CDR2 YFSETQ. The trim removed 0 bases at V and 4 bases at J, leaving 16 bases unmatched. The CDR3 protein is CASSLAAAQLRTSGYNEQFF. The CDR3 region has the DNA TGCGCCAGCAGCTTGGCTGCGGCCCAACTCCGGACTAGCGGTTACAATGAGCAGTTCTTC. Full variable domain (missing parts from reference TRBV5-1 and TRBJ2-1): KAGVTQTPRYLIKTRGQQVTLSCSPISGHRSVSWYQQTPGQGLQFLFEYFSETQRNKGNFPGRFSGRQFSNSRSEMNVSTLELGDSALYLCASSLAAAQLRTSGYNEQFFGPGTRLTVL.

The chain uses TRBV14 and TRBJ1-2, with no clear D. CDR3 length: 11 residues. Trimming left V 2 bases short and J 10 bases short, with 8 bases between. In germline, CDR1 is SGHDN, CDR2 FVKESK. CDR3 residues: CASSQIGPYTF. The CDR3 DNA sequence: TGTGCCAGCAGCCAAATCGGACCCTACACCTTC.

The rearrangement links TRBV7-8 to TRBJ2-6; 7 nucleotides match TRBD1. Germline CDR1 SGHVS, CDR2 FQNEAQ. J was trimmed by 2 bases and V by 1 base; bases with no gene match: 8. The CDR3 has 18 amino acids. CDR3 nucleotides: TGTGCCAGCAGCTTAGGGGGAAGGGGGCGAACTGGGGCCAACGTCCTGACTTTC. Amino acid sequence: CASSLGGRGRTGANVLTF.

The V gene is TRBV5-1, the J gene TRBJ2-5, with 10 bases that match TRBD2. V gave up 2 bases and J gave up 3 bases; unmatched junction bases: 4. This CDR3 region has 15 residues. From germline, CDR1 is SGHRS and CDR2 YFSETQ. CDR3 sequence reads: CASSFRTSGEETQYF. CDR3 in DNA: TGCGCCAGCAGCTTCAGGACTAGCGGAGAAGAGACCCAGTACTTC.

The V gene is TRBV7-6, the J gene TRBJ2-1, with D possibly called TRBD1 or TRBD2 (5 bases each). V lost 1 base and J lost 4, with 14 bases in between. This CDR3 has 16 residues. CDR1 is SGHVS, CDR2 FNYEAQ, per germline. CDR3 DNA: TGTGCCAGCAGCTTAGGTGCAGGGAGCTATTACAATGAGCAGTTCTTC. It translates to CASSLGAGSYYNEQFF. The full variable domain, its missing parts supplied by reference TRBV7-6 and TRBJ2-1, is GAGVSQSPRYKVTKRGQDVALRCDPISGHVSLYWYRQALGQGPEFLTYFNYEAQQDKSGLPNDRFSAERPEGSISTLTIQRTEQRDSAMYRCASSLGAGSYYNEQFFGPGTRLTVL.

This chain uses TRBV29-1 with TRBJ1-2; 8 bases agree with TRBD1. The germline gives CDR1 SQVTM, CDR2 ANQGSEA. Germline trimming cut 6 bases from V and 4 bases from J; bases unmatched to any gene: 13. CDR3 length equals 15 residues. The CDR3: CSVLWYRGKGYGYTF. The CDR3 DNA follows: TGCAGCGTACTTTGGTACAGGGGGAAGGGCTATGGCTACACCTTC.

The gene calls are TRBV27 and TRBJ2-7; D is unclear. Germline V gene lookup returns CDR1 MNHEY and CDR2 SMNVEV (reference sequence). Deletions cut 0 bases from V and 3 bases from J, with 15 bases between. This CDR3 is 16 amino acids long. The CDR3 loop is CASSLSPPKFGYEQYF. CDR3 sequence (DNA): TGTGCCAGCAGTTTATCTCCTCCTAAATTCGGCTACGAGCAGTACTTC.

This clone was seen a handful of times. V is TRBV2 and J is TRBJ1-2; no clear D gene. V lost 3 bases and J lost 4, with 9 bases in between. This CDR3 is built from 13 residues. CDR1 and CDR2 from the germline V gene are SNHLY and FYNNEI. The DNA for the CDR3 is TGTGCCAGCAGTGAGGTGGGGAGCTATGGCTACACCTTC. Residues: CASSEVGSYGYTF.

The J gene is TRBJ2-7, the V gene TRBV7-2, with D tentatively TRBD1 or TRBD2 (5 bases each). Trimming cost V 4 bases and J 3 bases, with 7 bases left between them. The germline gives CDR1 SGHTA, CDR2 FQGNSA. CDR3 length: 12 amino acids. The CDR3: CASSYGGYEQYF. The CDR3 DNA is TGTGCCAGCAGCTATGGGGGCTACGAGCAGTACTTC.

CDR3 DNA sequence: TGTGCCAGCAGAGCGAACAGGGGGAGTTCGGAGAATGAGCAGTTCTTC. Translation: CASRANRGSSENEQFF. The chain uses TRBV28 and TRBJ2-1, with 8 bases fitting TRBD1. In germline, CDR1 is MDHEN, CDR2 SYDVKM. This CDR3 comprises 16 residues. J lost 7 bases, V lost 6 bases, and 14 bases had no gene match.